The subject of this entry is one T cell receptor (beta chain). Its antigen remains unidentified. The data derive from a study of CD8 T cells in Susac syndrome. Looking at the study overall: Blood was drawn from Susac syndrome patients while they were therapy-naive, on corticosteroids, or on intravenous immunoglobulin alone. Regarding the study as a whole: In total CD8+ repertoires, 15 to 20 Susac-specific public clones were found, and CD8+ TEMRA repertoires had about five.

V shed 5 bases and J 3 bases; nucleotides not matched to a gene: 14. Germline CDR1 LGHDT, CDR2 YNNKEL (reference sequence). This CDR3 contains 17 residues. cDNA came from approximately 0.5 to 1 ug RNA primed by random hexamers. TCRdb re-called the immunoSEQ multiplex PCR reads through MiXCR, storing one row per CDR3 protein. Among 100,000 to 150,000 distinct CDR3 sequences, 90% to 95% were seen once, and the ten largest hold approximately 0.22%. The chain combines TRBV3-1 with TRBJ2-3; TRBD1 agrees at 7 bases. The receptor comes from a human donor with Susac syndrome. Sequencing was carried out using CD8+ T cells from PBMCs. CDR3 sequence: CASSDSPLDRETDTQYF. The CDR3 nucleotides are TGTGCCAGCAGCGACTCACCCCTCGACAGGGAGACAGATACGCAGTATTTT.